This T cell receptor (beta chain) derives from a study of regulatory T cells in long-lasting Graves disease. The CDR3 covers 14 residues. From germline, CDR1 is SGHRS and CDR2 YFSETQ. V was trimmed by 3 bases and J by 8 bases, leaving 15 bases between them. The authors built TCR beta libraries using iRepertoire HTBI primers and Arm-PCR of CDR3 regions. TCRdb redid the calling of the multiplex PCR reads with MiXCR, one entry per CDR3 protein. Among roughly 400,000 distinct CDR3 sequences, approximately 16% were seen once, and the ten largest hold about 8.3%. This clonotype has just a few counts. Documented time point: newly diagnosed GD, antithyroid drugs for less than 3 months. RNA from PBMCs was the source of the TCR library. The data were also submitted as part of a second study, on T cells in Graves' hyperthyroidism and ophthalmopathy.

Sequences were derived from peripheral blood mononuclear cells (PBMCs), sampled at new diagnosis, from a patient treated with antithyroid drugs. The TCR originated in a woman in her 40s with Graves disease. This chain joins TRBV5-1 and TRBJ1-3, with unresolved D. The CDR3 region is CASSSGPHGDTIYF. In DNA form, the CDR3 reads TGCGCCAGCAGCTCCGGGCCCCACGGGGACACCATATATTTT.